Below, 16 T cell receptor beta chains from the same sample are listed, as sequenced in a study of blood T cell repertoires in COVID-19. The assay was immunoSEQ multiplex PCR, and TCRdb's table has in-frame clones only and misses some. The data contain 180,000 or so clones, about 84% of them singletons. Sequences were obtained from PBMCs or T cells enriched from blood (not recorded which). The source is a man aged 35 to 55 with acute COVID-19.

The J gene is TRBJ2-7, the V gene TRBV6-1; D remains unclear. Between the trimmed V and J ends, which lost 2 bases and 5 bases, there was a span of 10 bases. Germline CDR1 and CDR2: MNHNS and SASEGT. This CDR3 has 13 residues. CDR3 nucleotide sequence: TGTGCCAGCAGTGAAACTCCCCCCCACGAGCAGTACTTC. Translation: CASSETPPHEQYF.

The chain joins TRBV7-3 to TRBJ2-4; maybe TRBD2 (6 bases). This CDR3 is 16 amino acids long. Between the trimmed V and J ends, which lost 6 bases and 7 bases, there was a span of 22 bases. Germline-derived CDR1 and CDR2 are SGHTA and FQGTGA. The CDR3: CASSEGSGAAGNIQYF. CDR3 DNA sequence: TGTGCCAGCAGTGAGGGTAGTGGGGCTGCGGGGAACATTCAGTACTTC.

This clone was seen only a few times. The rearrangement links TRBV6-7 to TRBJ2-7; TRBD2 matches at 10 bases. TRBV6-7 is labeled an ORF, and its function is uncertain. The CDR3 spans 15 residues. Unmatched junction bases numbered 8, after V lost 4 bases and J lost 5 bases. This CDR3 is CASSCRASGSHEQYF. The CDR3 DNA reads TGTGCCAGCAGTTGTAGGGCTAGCGGGAGCCACGAGCAGTACTTC.

Written as DNA, the CDR3 is TGTGCCAGCAGCACGGGACAGGGGGGACTCCTGACTTTC. Its translation is CASSTGQGGLLTF. The chain employs TRBV28 and TRBJ2-6; 11 bases agree with TRBD1. CDR1 and CDR2 (germline): MDHEN, SYDVKM. Germline trimming cut 6 bases from V and 14 bases from J; bases unmatched to any gene: 6. The CDR3 covers 13 residues.

This clone was seen just once. The chain couples TRBV7-9 to TRBJ1-2, with D possibly TRBD1 on 6 matching bases. The CDR3 consists of 15 residues. Germline lookup yields CDR1 SEHNR and CDR2 FQNEAQ (reference sequence). Trimming left V 5 bases short and J 1 base short, with 14 bases between. The chain's CDR3 is CASSLTRTVNYGYTF. In nucleotides, the CDR3 is TGTGCCAGCAGCCTAACGAGGACAGTTAACTATGGCTACACCTTC.

The V gene is TRBV28, the J gene TRBJ1-5; no firm D call. Between the trimmed V and J ends, which lost 7 bases and 11 bases, there was a span of 12 bases. CDR1 and CDR2 (germline): MDHEN, SYDVKM. The CDR3 runs 11 residues. CDR3 sequence reads: CASTGKLTQHF. The CDR3 nucleotides read TGTGCCAGCACCGGTAAATTGACCCAGCATTTT.

The J gene is TRBJ1-1, the V gene TRBV3-1 (or the pseudogene TRBV3-2); D gene unclear. Trimming left V 5 bases short and J 2 bases short, with 9 bases between. The CDR3 is made up of 13 amino acids. Per the germline V gene, CDR1 is LGHDT and CDR2 is YNNKEL (reference sequence). The CDR3 is CASSFSTNTEAFF. CDR3 in DNA: TGTGCCAGCAGCTTCTCGACTAACACTGAAGCTTTCTTT.

The J gene is TRBJ2-1, the V gene TRBV28; 13 bases line up with TRBD2. V shed 6 bases, J shed 7 bases, and the junction held 6 bases outside the gene matches. CDR1 and CDR2 from the germline V gene are MDHEN and SYDVKM. CDR3 length: 15 amino acids. The CDR3 bases are TGTGCCAGCAGCGTCACTAGCGGGAGGGGTAATGAGCAGTTCTTC. It specifies CASSVTSGRGNEQFF. The full variable domain, in which reference TRBV28 and TRBJ2-1 provide the parts outside the CDR3, is DVKVTQSSRYLVKRTGEKVFLECVQDMDHENMFWYRQDPGLGLRLIYFSYDVKMKEKGDIPEGYSVSREKKERFSLILESASTNQTSMYLCASSVTSGRGNEQFFGPGTRLTVL.

This chain connects TRBV29-1 to TRBJ2-7; possible D gene TRBD2, 6 bases. CDR1 is SQVTM, CDR2 ANQGSEA, per germline. The CDR3 spans 14 residues. V was cut by 6 bases and J by 5 bases, with 20 bases left in between. DNA for the CDR3: TGCAGCGTAGGGAGGACTGTCAGGGCCCACGAGCAGTACTTC. Protein product: CSVGRTVRAHEQYF.

V is TRBV2 and J is TRBJ1-1; 12 bases line up with TRBD1. CDR3 length: 14 amino acids. The germline V gene has CDR1 SNHLY and CDR2 FYNNEI. J was trimmed by 14 bases and V by 4 bases; bases with no gene match: 11. This chain's CDR3 is CASSAGTGGAKPFF. The CDR3 DNA sequence: TGTGCCAGCAGTGCCGGGACAGGGGGCGCAAAGCCGTTCTTT. The complete variable domain, with remaining parts taken from reference TRBV2 and TRBJ1-1, reads EPEVTQTPSHQVTQMGQEVILRCVPISNHLYFYWYRQILGQKVEFLVSFYNNEISEKSEIFDDQFSVERPDGSNFTLKIRSTKLEDSAMYFCASSAGTGGAKPFFGQGTRLTVV.

V and J are TRBV28 and TRBJ2-3; maybe TRBD2 (5 bases). Germline CDR1 is MDHEN and CDR2 is SYDVKM. The CDR3 has 15 amino acids. Deletions cut 1 base from V and 9 bases from J, with 17 bases between. The CDR3 DNA follows: TGTGCCAGCAGTTTATCTAGCAGCGGCCCCGGGACGCAGTATTTT. This encodes CASSLSSSGPGTQYF.

This rearrangement joins TRBV7-2 to TRBJ2-2, with 9 bases that match TRBD2. Per germline, CDR1 SGHTA and CDR2 FQGNSA. J lost 2 bases, V lost 11 bases, and 12 bases had no gene match. The CDR3 is 16 amino acids. CDR3 sequence reads: CASWGGRVVNTGELFF. The CDR3 bases are TGTGCCTCCTGGGGCGGGAGGGTGGTAAACACCGGGGAGCTGTTTTTT.

The chain joins TRBV7-3 to TRBJ2-7; D remains unclear. The ends were cut back, 7 bases at V and 0 bases at J, with 10 bases in the middle. Looked up from germline, CDR1 is SGHTA and CDR2 is FQGTGA. The CDR3 covers 13 residues. The DNA of the CDR3 is TGTGCCAGCACTTCCCGTTTCTCCTACGAGCAGTACTTC. Its translation: CASTSRFSYEQYF.

This rearrangement joins TRBV30 to TRBJ1-1; TRBD1 aligns across 8 bases. In germline, CDR1 is GTSNPN, CDR2 SVGIG (reference sequence). V was clipped by 0 bases and J by 9 bases; unmatched bases: 6. The CDR3 length is 13 residues. The CDR3 loop is CAWSVNQGAKAFF. The DNA of the CDR3 is TGTGCCTGGAGTGTAAACCAGGGGGCAAAAGCTTTCTTT. The whole variable domain, filled in from reference TRBV30 and TRBJ1-1, reads SQTIHQWPATLVQPVGSPLSLECTVEGTSNPNLYWYRQAAGRGLQLLFYSVGIGQISSEVPQNLSASRPQDRQFILSSKKLLLSDSGFYLCAWSVNQGAKAFFGQGTRLTVV.

J is TRBJ2-2 and V is TRBV5-4, with TRBD1 matching over 10 bases. The J segment lost 3 bases and the V segment lost 5 bases, leaving 1 base of the junction unmatched. There are 14 residues in the CDR3. Germline V gives CDR1 SGHNT, CDR2 YYREEE (reference sequence). CDR3 nucleotide sequence: TGTGCCAGCAGGGGGACAGGGGACACCGGGGAGCTGTTTTTT. Translated: CASRGTGDTGELFF.

This chain links TRBV6-2 or TRBV6-3 with TRBJ1-1; 9 bases map to TRBD1. Trimming removed 2 bases from V and 2 bases from J; junction bases left unmatched: 3. The CDR3 is 15 residues long. Germline V gene data show CDR1 as MNHEY and CDR2 as SVGEGT. The chain's CDR3 is CASSYKDRGNTEAFF. CDR3 DNA sequence: TGTGCCAGCAGTTACAAGGACAGGGGTAACACTGAAGCTTTCTTT.